The 16 T cell receptor beta chains listed next were all sequenced from one sample in a study of patients and donors after allogeneic stem cell transplantation. TCRdb fed the RT-PCR reads into MiXCR, producing one record per CDR3 protein. The sample has about 230,000 distinct CDR3 sequences, roughly 14% seen once. The sequencing sample was made of blood, either unsorted or a sorted T cell fraction (not recorded which). The receptors come from a human donor who was either an allogeneic HSCT recipient or a stem cell or donor lymphocyte infusion donor (not recorded which). It is not recorded whose cells these are; they may come from a transplant donor.

The chain carries TRBV7-8 and TRBJ2-7; D is uncertain. The CDR3 sequence is 13 residues long. The V and J ends lost 1 base and 7 bases respectively, with 11 bases between them. Germline assignment: CDR1 SGHVS and CDR2 FQNEAQ. The DNA of the CDR3 is TGTGCCAGCAGCTTAGGTGGCAACGGGGAGCAGTACTTC. Protein: CASSLGGNGEQYF.

This clonotype was detected ten times or more. This chain uses TRBV7-8 with TRBJ2-4; TRBD2 matches 12 bases. Germline V gene lookup returns CDR1 SGHVS and CDR2 FQNEAQ. The CDR3 consists of 19 residues. V gave up 5 bases and J gave up 1 base; unmatched junction bases: 12. The CDR3 spells CASSPRASGRAGAKNIQYF. The CDR3 DNA reads TGTGCCAGCAGCCCAAGGGCTAGCGGGAGGGCCGGGGCCAAAAACATTCAGTACTTC.

The V gene is TRBV5-1, the J gene TRBJ2-7; 9 bases align to TRBD2. Germline CDR1 and CDR2: SGHRS and YFSETQ. The CDR3 runs to 15 residues. Trimming cost V 5 bases and J 2 bases; bases outside gene matches: 8. CDR3: CASRPSGTLPYEQYF. The CDR3 region has the DNA TGCGCCAGCAGGCCTAGCGGGACCCTACCCTACGAGCAGTACTTC.

This clonotype was counted a few times. V gene TRBV5-1 combines with J gene TRBJ2-3, with D possibly being TRBD1 (5 bases). Germline CDR1 reads SGHRS; CDR2 reads YFSETQ. The CDR3 contains 14 residues. V lost 2 bases, J lost 5 bases, and 12 bases lay in between. In DNA form, the CDR3 reads TGCGCCAGCAGCTTAGGTGGGGCGAAAGATACGCAGTATTTT. It translates to CASSLGGAKDTQYF.

This clonotype was seen repeatedly, ten times or more. The J gene is TRBJ1-5, the V gene TRBV10-2; 8 bases map to TRBD1. Germline CDR1 and CDR2: WSHSY and SAAADI. This CDR3 spans 15 amino acids. The ends lost 6 bases at V and 1 base at J; junction bases unmatched: 5. In DNA form, the CDR3 reads TGCGCCAGCAGGGAACAGGGGGGGAGCAATCAGCCCCAGCATTTT. Residues: CASREQGGSNQPQHF.

This clonotype appeared many times. The gene calls are TRBV6-2 or TRBV6-3 and TRBJ2-6, with a weak D call TRBD1 (5 bases). With 2 bases removed from V and 0 bases from J, the gap between germline ends came to 8 bases. The CDR3 totals 16 residues. Germline V lookup: CDR1 MNHEY, CDR2 SVGEGT. The CDR3 DNA reads TGTGCCAGCAGTTACAGGGGTAGCTCTGGGGCCAACGTCCTGACTTTC. Its translation is CASSYRGSSGANVLTF.

This clonotype was detected only a few times. The gene calls are TRBV4-3 and TRBJ1-2; 10 positions match TRBD1. The CDR3 has 15 amino acids. Per the germline V gene, CDR1 is LGHNA and CDR2 is YSLEER. Losses at the gene ends were 3 bases for V and 8 bases for J; bases not matched to a gene: 9. CDR3 in amino acids: CASSQSTGGSGGYTF. The DNA of the CDR3 is TGCGCCAGCAGCCAGTCGACAGGGGGCTCCGGAGGCTACACCTTC.

The V and J genes are TRBV15 and TRBJ1-2; 9 bases line up with TRBD1. The junction had 13 bases not matched to a gene; V was cut back by 8 bases and J by 9 bases. Germline V gene sequence: CDR1 LNHNV, CDR2 YYDKDF (reference sequence). The CDR3 consists of 14 residues. The CDR3 DNA is TGTGCCACCCACCGGCTGGGACAGGGAAGGAGCTACACCTTC. Translating it yields CATHRLGQGRSYTF.

The chain employs TRBV20-1 and TRBJ2-1; D ambiguous. The V end lost 2 bases, the J end lost 4 bases, and 6 bases lay between the germline ends. The CDR3 runs to 12 residues. The germline V gene has CDR1 DFQATT and CDR2 SNEGSKA (reference sequence). The CDR3 bases are TGCAGTGCTAGACCTAGGTACAATGAGCAGTTCTTC. Translated, it gives CSARPRYNEQFF.

V usage is TRBV6-1 and J usage is TRBJ2-7; no clear D gene. The CDR3 covers 14 residues. Trimming pared 5 bases from V and 0 bases from J, leaving 11 bases between. Germline V gives CDR1 MNHNS, CDR2 SASEGT. The CDR3 DNA is TGTGCCAGCAGTCACCGGAAGAGCTCCTACGAGCAGTACTTC. Its protein is CASSHRKSSYEQYF.

The chain recombines TRBV6-2 or TRBV6-3 with TRBJ2-1, with a weak D call TRBD1 (6 bases). Germline CDR1 is MNHEY and CDR2 is SVGEGT. V was clipped by 7 bases and J by 3 bases, with 13 bases between them. This CDR3 has 14 residues. CDR3 region: CASNSGQFYNEQFF. For the CDR3, the DNA is TGTGCCAGCAACTCCGGACAGTTCTACAATGAGCAGTTCTTC.

The chain couples TRBV14 to TRBJ2-7; the D is unclear. The V gene's germline CDR1 is SGHDN and CDR2 FVKESK. The CDR3 totals 12 residues. Between the trimmed V and J ends, which lost 1 base and 9 bases, there was a span of 10 bases. The CDR3 sequence is CASSQAFAVQYF. The CDR3 region has the DNA TGTGCCAGCAGCCAAGCGTTCGCTGTGCAGTACTTC.

This clonotype was observed many times. The V call is TRBV9, the J call TRBJ2-5; TRBD2 aligns across 7 bases. This CDR3 is 15 amino acids long. J was trimmed by 1 base and V by 4 bases; bases with no gene match: 7. Germline V lookup: CDR1 SGDLS, CDR2 YYNGEE. CDR3 region: CASSKEGLPQETQYF. The CDR3 nucleotides are TGTGCCAGCAGCAAGGAGGGACTACCCCAAGAGACCCAGTACTTC.

This clonotype was detected a few times. The chain is built from TRBV12-5 and TRBJ2-5; perhaps TRBD1 as D (6 bases). CDR3 length: 12 amino acids. The ends were cut back, 5 bases at V and 5 bases at J, with 9 bases in the middle. Germline V gene lookup returns CDR1 LGHNT and CDR2 FRNRAP. CDR3 nucleotide sequence: TGTGCTAGTGGTGTAACAGGGGAGACCCAGTACTTC. Amino acids: CASGVTGETQYF.

This clonotype was counted ten times or more. This rearrangement joins TRBV29-1 to TRBJ2-7; 13 positions agree with TRBD2. CDR3 length equals 15 residues. With 7 bases clipped from V and 2 bases from J, the junction kept 8 bases outside the gene matches. The germline V gene has CDR1 SQVTM and CDR2 ANQGSEA. This CDR3 is CSAMGLAGKAYEQYF. The CDR3 DNA is TGCAGCGCTATGGGACTAGCGGGAAAAGCCTACGAGCAGTACTTC.

In its sample, this clonotype was seen a few times. This chain joins TRBV2 and TRBJ2-7; 8 bases are shared with TRBD1. Germline lookup yields CDR1 SNHLY and CDR2 FYNNEI. Trimming cost V 7 bases and J 2 bases; bases outside gene matches: 10. This CDR3 has 15 amino acids. The CDR3 region has the DNA TGTGCCAGCACTCCGACAGGGGATGAGGCCTACGAGCAGTACTTC. It yields the protein CASTPTGDEAYEQYF.